This TCR beta chain was sequenced in a study of control samples from healthy donors and cancer patients. The CDR3 has 13 residues. Germline CDR1 reads SGHAT; CDR2 reads FQNNGV. After removal of 0 bases from V and 14 bases from J, the junction contained 4 bases not matched to a gene. Measured with immunoSEQ multiplex PCR; TCRdb has only the in-frame clones, and not every one. Here the sample spans about 89,000 clones, around 86% being singletons. The genes are TRBV11-2 and TRBJ1-6, with 7 bases matching TRBD1. What was sequenced was blood. This TCR came from a man younger than 45 in good health. The CDR3 DNA follows: TGTGCCAGCAGCTTAGATAGGGGGCAGGCCCTCCACTTT. It is translated as CASSLDRGQALHF. Together with reference TRBV11-2 and TRBJ1-6, the CDR3 gives the full variable domain: EAGVAQSPRYKIIEKRQSVAFWCNPISGHATLYWYQQILGQGPKLLIQFQNNGVVDDSQLPKDRFSAERLKGVDSTLKIQPAKLEDSAVYLCASSLDRGQALHFGNGTRLTVT.